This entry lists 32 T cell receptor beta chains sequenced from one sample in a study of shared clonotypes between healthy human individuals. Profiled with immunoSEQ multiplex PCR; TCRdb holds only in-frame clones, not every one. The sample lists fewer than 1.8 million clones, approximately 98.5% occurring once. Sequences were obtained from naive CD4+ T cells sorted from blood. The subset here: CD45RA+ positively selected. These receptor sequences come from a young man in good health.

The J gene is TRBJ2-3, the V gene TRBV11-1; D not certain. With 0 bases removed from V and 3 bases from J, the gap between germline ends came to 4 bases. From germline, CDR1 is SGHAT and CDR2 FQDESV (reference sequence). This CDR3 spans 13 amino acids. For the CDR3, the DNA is TGTGCCAGCAGCTTAGCTAAGACAGATACGCAGTATTTT. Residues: CASSLAKTDTQYF. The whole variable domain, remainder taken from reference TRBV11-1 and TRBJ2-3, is EAEVAQSPRYKITEKSQAVAFWCDPISGHATLYWYRQILGQGPELLVQFQDESVVDDSQLPKDRFSAERLKGVDSTLKIQPAELGDSAMYLCASSLAKTDTQYFGPGTRLTVL.

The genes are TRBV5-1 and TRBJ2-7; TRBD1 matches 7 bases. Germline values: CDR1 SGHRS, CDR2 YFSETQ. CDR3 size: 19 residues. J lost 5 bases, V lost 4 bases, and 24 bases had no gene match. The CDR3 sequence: CASSAVENLRTGPQDEQYF. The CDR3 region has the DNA TGCGCCAGCAGCGCCGTAGAGAACTTAAGGACAGGCCCGCAGGACGAGCAGTACTTC.

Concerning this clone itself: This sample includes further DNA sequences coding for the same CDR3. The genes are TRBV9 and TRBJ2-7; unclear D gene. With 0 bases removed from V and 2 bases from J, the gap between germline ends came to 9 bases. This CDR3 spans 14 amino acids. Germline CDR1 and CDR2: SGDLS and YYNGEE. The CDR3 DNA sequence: TGTGCCAGCAGCGTAGGGGCAGGCGCCTACGAGCAGTACTTC. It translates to CASSVGAGAYEQYF. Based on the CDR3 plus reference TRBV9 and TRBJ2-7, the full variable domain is DSGVTQTPKHLITATGQRVTLRCSPRSGDLSVYWYQQSLDQGLQFLIQYYNGEERAKGNILERFSAQQFPDLHSELNLSSLELGDSALYFCASSVGAGAYEQYFGPGTRLTVT.

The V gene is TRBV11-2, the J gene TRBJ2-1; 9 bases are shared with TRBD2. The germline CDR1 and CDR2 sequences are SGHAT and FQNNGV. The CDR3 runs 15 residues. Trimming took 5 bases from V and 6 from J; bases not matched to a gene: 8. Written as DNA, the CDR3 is TGTGCCAGCAGCCCAAGCGGGAGGTTTAGCAATGAGCAGTTCTTC. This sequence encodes CASSPSGRFSNEQFF.

CDR3 DNA sequence: TGCAGTGCCCGGGGGTTATGGGAGGACACCTTC. Protein: CSARGLWEDTF. The rearrangement uses TRBV20-1 and TRBJ1-2; D possibly corresponds to TRBD1 (5 bases). Germline assignment: CDR1 DFQATT and CDR2 SNEGSKA (reference sequence). Between the trimmed V and J ends, which lost 6 bases and 12 bases, there was a span of 17 bases. The CDR3 sequence is 11 residues long.

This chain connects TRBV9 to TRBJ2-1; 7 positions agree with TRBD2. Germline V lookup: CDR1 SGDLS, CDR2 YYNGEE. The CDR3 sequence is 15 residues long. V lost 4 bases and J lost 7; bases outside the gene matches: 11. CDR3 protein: CASSPRGRASNEQFF. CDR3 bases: TGTGCCAGCAGCCCTCGGGGGAGGGCCTCTAATGAGCAGTTCTTC.

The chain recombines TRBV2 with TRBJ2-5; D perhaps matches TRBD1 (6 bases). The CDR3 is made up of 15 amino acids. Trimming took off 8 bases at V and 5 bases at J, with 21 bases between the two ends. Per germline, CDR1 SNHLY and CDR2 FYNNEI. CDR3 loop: CASYPWERGTETQYF. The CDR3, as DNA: TGTGCCAGCTACCCCTGGGAAAGGGGGACGGAGACCCAGTACTTC. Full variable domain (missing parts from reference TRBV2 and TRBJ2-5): EPEVTQTPSHQVTQMGQEVILRCVPISNHLYFYWYRQILGQKVEFLVSFYNNEISEKSEIFDDQFSVERPDGSNFTLKIRSTKLEDSAMYFCASYPWERGTETQYFGPGTRLLVL.

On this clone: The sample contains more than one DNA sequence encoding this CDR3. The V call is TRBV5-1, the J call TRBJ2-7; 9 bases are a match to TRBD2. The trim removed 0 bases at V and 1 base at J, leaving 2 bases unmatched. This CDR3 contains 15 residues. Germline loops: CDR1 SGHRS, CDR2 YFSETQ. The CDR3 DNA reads TGCGCCAGCAGCTTGGGACTAGCGGCTTCCTACGAGCAGTACTTC. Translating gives CASSLGLAASYEQYF. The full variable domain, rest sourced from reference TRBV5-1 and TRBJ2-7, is KAGVTQTPRYLIKTRGQQVTLSCSPISGHRSVSWYQQTPGQGLQFLFEYFSETQRNKGNFPGRFSGRQFSNSRSEMNVSTLELGDSALYLCASSLGLAASYEQYFGPGTRLTVT.

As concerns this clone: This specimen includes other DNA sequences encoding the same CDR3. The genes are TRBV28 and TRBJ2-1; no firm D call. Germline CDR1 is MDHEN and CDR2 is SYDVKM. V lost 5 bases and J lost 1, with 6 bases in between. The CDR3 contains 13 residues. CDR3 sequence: CASSLDSYNEQFF. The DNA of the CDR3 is TGTGCCAGCAGTCTGGATTCCTACAATGAGCAGTTCTTC.

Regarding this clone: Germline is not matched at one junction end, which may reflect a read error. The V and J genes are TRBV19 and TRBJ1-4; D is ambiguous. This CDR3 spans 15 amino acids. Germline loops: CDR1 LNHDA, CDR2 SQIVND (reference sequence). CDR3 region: CASSTHRATNEKLFF. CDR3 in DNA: TGCGCCAGTAGTACACACAGAGCAACTAATGAAAAACTGTTTTTT. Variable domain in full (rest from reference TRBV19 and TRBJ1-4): DGGITQSPKYLFRKEGQNVTLSCEQNLNHDAMYWYRQDPGQGLRLIYYSQIVNDFQKGDIAEGYSVSREKKESFPLTVTSAQKNPTAFYLCASSTHRATNEKLFFGSGTQLSVL.

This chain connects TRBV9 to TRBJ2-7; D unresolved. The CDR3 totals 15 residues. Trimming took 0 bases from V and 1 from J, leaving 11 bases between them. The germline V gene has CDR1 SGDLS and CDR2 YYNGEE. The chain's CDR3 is CASSVGAQRSYEQYF. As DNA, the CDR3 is TGTGCCAGCAGCGTAGGGGCACAGCGATCCTACGAGCAGTACTTC.

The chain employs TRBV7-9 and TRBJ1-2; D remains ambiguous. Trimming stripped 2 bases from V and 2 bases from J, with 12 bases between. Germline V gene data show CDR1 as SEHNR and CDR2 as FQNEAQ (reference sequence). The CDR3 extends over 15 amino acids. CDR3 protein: CASSLSVGGNYGYTF. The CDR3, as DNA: TGTGCCAGCAGCTTAAGTGTGGGCGGGAACTATGGCTACACCTTC.

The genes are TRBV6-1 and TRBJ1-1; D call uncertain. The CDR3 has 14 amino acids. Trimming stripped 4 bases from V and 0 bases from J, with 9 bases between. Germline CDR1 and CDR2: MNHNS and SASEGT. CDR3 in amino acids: CASSVIRVNTEAFF. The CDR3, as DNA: TGTGCCAGCAGTGTGATACGGGTGAACACTGAAGCTTTCTTT.

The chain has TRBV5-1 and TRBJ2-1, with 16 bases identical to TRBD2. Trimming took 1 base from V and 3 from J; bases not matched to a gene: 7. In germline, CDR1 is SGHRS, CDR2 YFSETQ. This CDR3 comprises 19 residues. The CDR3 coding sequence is TGCGCCAGCAGCTTGAGGGGACTAGCGGGAGGGCCTATCTACAATGAGCAGTTCTTC. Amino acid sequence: CASSLRGLAGGPIYNEQFF.

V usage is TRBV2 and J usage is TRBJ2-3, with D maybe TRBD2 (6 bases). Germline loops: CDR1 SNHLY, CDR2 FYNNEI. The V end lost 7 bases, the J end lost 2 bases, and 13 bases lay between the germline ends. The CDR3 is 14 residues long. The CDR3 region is CASTGTGFTDTQYF. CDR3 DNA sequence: TGTGCCAGCACCGGGACTGGCTTCACAGATACGCAGTATTTT.

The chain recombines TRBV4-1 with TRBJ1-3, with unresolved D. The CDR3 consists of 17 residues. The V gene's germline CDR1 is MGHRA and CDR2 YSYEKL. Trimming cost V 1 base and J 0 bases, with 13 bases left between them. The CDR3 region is CASSQGEISTSGNTIYF. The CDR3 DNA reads TGCGCCAGCAGCCAAGGCGAGATTTCCACCTCTGGAAACACCATATATTTT.

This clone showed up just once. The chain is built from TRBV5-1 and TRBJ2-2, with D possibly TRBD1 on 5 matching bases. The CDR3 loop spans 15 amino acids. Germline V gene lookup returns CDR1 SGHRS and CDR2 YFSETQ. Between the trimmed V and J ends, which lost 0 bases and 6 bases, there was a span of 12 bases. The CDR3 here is CASSLGVGRAGELFF. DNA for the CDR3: TGCGCCAGCAGCTTGGGGGTTGGCAGGGCCGGGGAGCTGTTTTTT.

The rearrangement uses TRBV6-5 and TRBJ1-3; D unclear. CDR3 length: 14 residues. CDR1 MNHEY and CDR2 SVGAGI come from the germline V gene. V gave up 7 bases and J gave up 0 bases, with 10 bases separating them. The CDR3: CASIDQRSGNTIYF. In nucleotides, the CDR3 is TGTGCCAGCATCGACCAACGCTCTGGAAACACCATATATTTT.

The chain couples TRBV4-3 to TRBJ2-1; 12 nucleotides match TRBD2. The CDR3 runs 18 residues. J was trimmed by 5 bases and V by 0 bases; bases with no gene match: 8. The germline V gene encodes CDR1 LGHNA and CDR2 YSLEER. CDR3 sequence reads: CASSQEGRLAGVHNEQFF. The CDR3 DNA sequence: TGCGCCAGCAGCCAAGAAGGTAGACTAGCGGGAGTACACAATGAGCAGTTCTTC.

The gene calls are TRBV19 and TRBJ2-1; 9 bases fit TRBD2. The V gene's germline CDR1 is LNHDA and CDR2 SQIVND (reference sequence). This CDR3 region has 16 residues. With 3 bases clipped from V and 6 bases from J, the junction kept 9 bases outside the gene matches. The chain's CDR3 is CASSMFPSGILNEQFF. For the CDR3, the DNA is TGTGCCAGTAGTATGTTTCCTAGCGGGATCCTCAATGAGCAGTTCTTC.

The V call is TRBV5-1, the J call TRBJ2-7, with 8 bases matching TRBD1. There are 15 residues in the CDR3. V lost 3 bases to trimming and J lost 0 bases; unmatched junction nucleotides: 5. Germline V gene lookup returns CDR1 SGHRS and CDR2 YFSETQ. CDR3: CASSSGTGISYEQYF. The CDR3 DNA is TGCGCCAGCAGCTCTGGGACAGGCATCTCCTACGAGCAGTACTTC.

CDR3 region: CASSEERDYGYTF. CDR3 DNA: TGTGCCAGCAGTGAAGAACGGGACTATGGCTACACCTTC. The rearrangement joins TRBV25-1 to TRBJ1-2; D call uncertain. The V end was cut by 2 bases, the J end by 3 bases, with 7 bases between. The germline V gene encodes CDR1 MGHDK and CDR2 SYGVNS. The CDR3 totals 13 residues.

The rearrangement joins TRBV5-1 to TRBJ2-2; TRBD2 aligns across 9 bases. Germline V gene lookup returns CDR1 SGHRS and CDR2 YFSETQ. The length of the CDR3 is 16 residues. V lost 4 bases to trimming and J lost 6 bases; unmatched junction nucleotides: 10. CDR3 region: CASSQSTSGYAGELFF. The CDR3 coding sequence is TGCGCCAGCAGCCAGTCGACTAGCGGATACGCCGGGGAGCTGTTTTTT.

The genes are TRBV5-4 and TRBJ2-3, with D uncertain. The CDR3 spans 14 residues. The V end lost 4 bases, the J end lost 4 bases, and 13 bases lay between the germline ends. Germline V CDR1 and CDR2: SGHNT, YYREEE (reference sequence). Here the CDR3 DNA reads TGTGCCAGCAGCCCCCAAGCGATGGCAGATACGCAGTATTTT. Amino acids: CASSPQAMADTQYF.

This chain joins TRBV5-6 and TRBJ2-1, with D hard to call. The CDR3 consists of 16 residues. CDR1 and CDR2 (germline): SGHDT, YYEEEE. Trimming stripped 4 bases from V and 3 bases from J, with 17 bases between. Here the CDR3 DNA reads TGTGCCAGCAGCACTTTCTATCGGGCTCTCTACAATGAGCAGTTCTTC. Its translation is CASSTFYRALYNEQFF. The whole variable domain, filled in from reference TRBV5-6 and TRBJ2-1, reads DAGVTQSPTHLIKTRGQQVTLRCSPKSGHDTVSWYQQALGQGPQFIFQYYEEEERQRGNFPDRFSGHQFPNYSSELNVNALLLGDSALYLCASSTFYRALYNEQFFGPGTRLTVL.

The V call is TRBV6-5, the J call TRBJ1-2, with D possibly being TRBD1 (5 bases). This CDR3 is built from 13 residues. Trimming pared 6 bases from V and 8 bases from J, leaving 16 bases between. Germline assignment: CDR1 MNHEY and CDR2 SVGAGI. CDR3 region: CASSLGTSGGYTF. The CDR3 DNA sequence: TGTGCCAGCAGCCTCGGGACCAGCGGGGGCTACACCTTC.

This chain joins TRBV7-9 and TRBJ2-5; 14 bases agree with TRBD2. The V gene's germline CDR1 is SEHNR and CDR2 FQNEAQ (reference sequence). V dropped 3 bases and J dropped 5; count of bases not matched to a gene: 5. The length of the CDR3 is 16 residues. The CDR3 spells CASSFSRLAGGETQYF. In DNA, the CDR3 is TGTGCCAGCAGCTTTTCCCGACTAGCGGGAGGGGAGACCCAGTACTTC.

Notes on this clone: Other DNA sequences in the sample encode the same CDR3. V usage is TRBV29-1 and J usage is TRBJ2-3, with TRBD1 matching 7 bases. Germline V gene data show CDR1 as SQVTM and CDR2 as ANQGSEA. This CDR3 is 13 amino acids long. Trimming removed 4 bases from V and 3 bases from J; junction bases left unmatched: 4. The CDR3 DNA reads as TGCAGCGTTGCGGGCAGGGGGACAGATACGCAGTATTTT. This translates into CSVAGRGTDTQYF.

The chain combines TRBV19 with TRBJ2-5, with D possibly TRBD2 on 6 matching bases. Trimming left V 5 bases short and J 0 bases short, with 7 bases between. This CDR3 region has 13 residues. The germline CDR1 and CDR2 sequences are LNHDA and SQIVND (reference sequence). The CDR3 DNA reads TGTGCCAGTAGTCGGACTAACCAAGAGACCCAGTACTTC. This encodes CASSRTNQETQYF.

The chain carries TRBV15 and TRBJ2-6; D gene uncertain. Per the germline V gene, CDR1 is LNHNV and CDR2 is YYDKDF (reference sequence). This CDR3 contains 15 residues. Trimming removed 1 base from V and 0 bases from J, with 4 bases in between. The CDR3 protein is CATSRVDSGANVLTF. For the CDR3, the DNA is TGTGCCACCAGCAGAGTGGACTCTGGGGCCAACGTCCTGACTTTC.

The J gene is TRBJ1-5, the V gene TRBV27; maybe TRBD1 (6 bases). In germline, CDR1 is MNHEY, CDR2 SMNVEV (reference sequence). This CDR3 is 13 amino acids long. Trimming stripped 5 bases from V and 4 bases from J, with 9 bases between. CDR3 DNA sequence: TGTGCCAGCAGTCACGACAGGAATCAGCCCCAGCATTTT. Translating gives CASSHDRNQPQHF.

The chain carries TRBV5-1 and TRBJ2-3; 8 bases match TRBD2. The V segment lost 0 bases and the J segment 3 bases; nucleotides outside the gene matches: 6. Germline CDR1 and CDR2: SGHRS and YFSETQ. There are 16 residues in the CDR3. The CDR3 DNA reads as TGCGCCAGCAGCTTGGAGCCGGGAGGGTGGACAGATACGCAGTATTTT. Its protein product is CASSLEPGGWTDTQYF.